The TCR beta chain described here comes from a study of shared clonotypes between healthy human individuals. General study results and limits: When naive CD4 clonotypes were compared across a handful of donors, about 4.9% were shared.

About this clone itself: Its antigen is not identified.

Naive CD8 isolation took CD45RO-negative cells positively selected for CCR7 and excluded terminally differentiated effector memory CD45RA+ cells. Libraries were prepared by immunoSEQ multiplex PCR; TCRdb keeps only in-frame clonotypes and omits some of them. The sample lists 2 million to 2.5 million clones, 85% to 95% occurring once. The CDR3 loop spans 18 amino acids. CDR1 and CDR2 from the germline V gene are MNHEY and SMNVEV (reference sequence). The V and J ends lost 6 bases and 1 base, in that order; junction bases with no gene match: 9. The chain joins TRBV27 to TRBJ2-3, with 14 bases fitting TRBD2. This receptor was taken from a man between 18 and 35 years old in good health. Some clones in this sample may be carry-over from other donors' samples. Sequenced sample: naive CD8+ T cells from PBMCs. CDR3 region: CASSLTGTSGSGTDTQYF. The CDR3 DNA sequence: TGTGCCAGCAGCCTCACGGGGACTAGCGGGAGTGGCACAGATACGCAGTATTTT.